The 10 T cell receptor beta chains presented below share a single source sample, sequenced in a study of shared clonotypes between healthy human individuals. Using immunoSEQ multiplex PCR, the repertoire was profiled, and TCRdb retains in-frame clones only, with some absent. This table has about 1 million clones, roughly 70% appearing once. The sample was memory CD4+ T cells sorted from blood. Documented subset: CD45RA-negative fraction. The receptors here all came from a man between 18 and 35 years old in good health.

This sequence joins TRBV18 and TRBJ1-2; 8 bases align to TRBD1. The CDR3 length is 15 residues. The J segment lost 3 bases and the V segment lost 2 bases, leaving 5 bases of the junction unmatched. Germline CDR1 is KGHSH and CDR2 is LQKENI. CDR3 residues: CASSPSGQAYYGYTF. The CDR3 DNA is TGTGCCAGCTCACCATCGGGACAGGCCTACTATGGCTACACCTTC.

This sequence joins TRBV7-2 and TRBJ2-3; D is unresolved. Deletions cut 3 bases from V and 1 base from J, with 5 bases between. Looked up from germline, CDR1 is SGHTA and CDR2 is FQGNSA. This CDR3 contains 13 residues. This CDR3 reads CASSFIGTDTQYF. The CDR3 DNA is TGTGCCAGCAGCTTTATAGGCACAGATACGCAGTATTTT.

This chain uses TRBV27 with TRBJ2-1, with 11 bases that match TRBD2. The CDR3 spans 14 residues. Germline V gene sequence: CDR1 MNHEY, CDR2 SMNVEV (reference sequence). V lost 9 bases and J lost 2; bases outside the gene matches: 3. The CDR3 coding sequence is TGTGCCAGTAGTAGCGGGAGGGCCTACAATGAGCAGTTCTTC. This codes for CASSSGRAYNEQFF.

The chain couples TRBV19 to TRBJ2-5; 14 bases match TRBD2. This CDR3 has 16 residues. Germline CDR1 and CDR2: LNHDA and SQIVND (reference sequence). Trimming at V came to 5 bases and at J to 5 bases, leaving 7 bases not matched to a gene. CDR3 protein: CASSGTSGRTSETQYF. The CDR3 nucleotides read TGTGCCAGTAGTGGGACTAGCGGGAGAACCTCGGAGACCCAGTACTTC.

This chain uses TRBV7-3 with TRBJ2-2; D gene unclear. Germline-derived CDR1 and CDR2 are SGHTA and FQGTGA. The CDR3 loop spans 14 amino acids. The V and J ends lost 1 base and 5 bases respectively, with 8 bases between them. CDR3 sequence reads: CASSLSFGTGELFF. The CDR3 region has the DNA TGTGCCAGCAGCTTAAGTTTCGGTACCGGGGAGCTGTTTTTT.

This clone was counted once. The chain is built from TRBV6-1 and TRBJ2-2, with D maybe TRBD1 (5 bases). Germline assignment: CDR1 MNHNS and CDR2 SASEGT. The CDR3 totals 13 residues. Trimming took 8 bases from V and 2 from J, leaving 9 bases between them. This chain's CDR3 is CASDRANTGELFF. Here the CDR3 DNA reads TGTGCCAGCGACAGAGCTAACACCGGGGAGCTGTTTTTT.

CDR3 sequence (DNA): TGTGCCAGCAGGTCCGACAGGGCAGTGGGCTACGAGCAGTACTTC. Translated: CASRSDRAVGYEQYF. V is TRBV25-1 and J is TRBJ2-7; 7 bases map to TRBD1. CDR3 length: 15 amino acids. The germline gives CDR1 MGHDK, CDR2 SYGVNS. Trimming cost V 6 bases and J 3 bases; bases outside gene matches: 11.

This clone rates as medium-sized. The same CDR3 arises from other DNA sequences in this sample as well. The chain couples TRBV2 to TRBJ2-2; 8 bases are a match to TRBD2. The CDR3 spans 16 residues. Germline V gene sequence: CDR1 SNHLY, CDR2 FYNNEI. Trimming took 6 bases from V and 1 from J; bases not matched to a gene: 7. CDR3 region: CASRPPTSGNTGELFF. In DNA, the CDR3 is TGTGCCAGCAGACCACCTACTAGCGGGAACACCGGGGAGCTGTTTTTT.

This rearrangement joins TRBV6-1 to TRBJ1-4; TRBD1 agrees at 8 bases. The trim removed 6 bases at V and 4 bases at J, leaving 7 bases unmatched. This CDR3 has 15 amino acids. Germline V lookup: CDR1 MNHNS, CDR2 SASEGT. The CDR3 here is CASSARGRINEKLFF. CDR3 bases: TGTGCCAGCAGCGCCAGGGGGCGCATTAATGAAAAACTGTTTTTT.

Worth noting for this clone: Other DNA sequences in this sample translate to the same CDR3. The chain joins TRBV18 to TRBJ2-5, with D unclear. The CDR3 is 13 residues long. Per germline, CDR1 KGHSH and CDR2 LQKENI. With 3 bases removed from V and 5 bases from J, the gap between germline ends came to 10 bases. DNA of the CDR3: TGTGCCAGCTCACCGGGTCTAGGGGAGACCCAGTACTTC. It yields the protein CASSPGLGETQYF.